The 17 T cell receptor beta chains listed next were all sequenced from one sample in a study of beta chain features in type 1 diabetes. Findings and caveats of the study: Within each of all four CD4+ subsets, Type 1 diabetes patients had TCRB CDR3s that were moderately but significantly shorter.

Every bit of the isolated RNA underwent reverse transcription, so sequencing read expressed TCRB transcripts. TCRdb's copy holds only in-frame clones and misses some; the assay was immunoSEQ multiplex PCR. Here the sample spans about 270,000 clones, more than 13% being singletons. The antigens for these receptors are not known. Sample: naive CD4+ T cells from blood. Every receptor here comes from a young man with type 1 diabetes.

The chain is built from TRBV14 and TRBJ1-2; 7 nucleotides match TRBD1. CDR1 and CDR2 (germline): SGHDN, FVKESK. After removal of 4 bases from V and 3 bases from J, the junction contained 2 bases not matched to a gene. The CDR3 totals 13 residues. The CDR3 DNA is TGTGCCAGCAGCCGACAGGGACACTATGGCTACACCTTC. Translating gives CASSRQGHYGYTF.

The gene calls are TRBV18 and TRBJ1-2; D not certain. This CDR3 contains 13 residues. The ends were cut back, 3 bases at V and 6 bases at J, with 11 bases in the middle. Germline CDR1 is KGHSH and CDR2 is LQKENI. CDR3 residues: CASSPGLGDGYTF. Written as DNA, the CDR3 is TGTGCCAGCTCACCTGGGCTGGGTGATGGCTACACCTTC.

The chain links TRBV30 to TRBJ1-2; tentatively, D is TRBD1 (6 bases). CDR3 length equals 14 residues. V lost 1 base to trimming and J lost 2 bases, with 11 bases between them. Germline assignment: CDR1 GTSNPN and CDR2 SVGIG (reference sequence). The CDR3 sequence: CAWSASGENYGYTF. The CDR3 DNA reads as TGTGCCTGGAGTGCTTCAGGGGAAAACTATGGCTACACCTTC. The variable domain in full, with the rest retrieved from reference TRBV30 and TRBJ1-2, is SQTIHQWPATLVQPVGSPLSLECTVEGTSNPNLYWYRQAAGRGLQLLFYSVGIGQISSEVPQNLSASRPQDRQFILSSKKLLLSDSGFYLCAWSASGENYGYTFGSGTRLTVV.

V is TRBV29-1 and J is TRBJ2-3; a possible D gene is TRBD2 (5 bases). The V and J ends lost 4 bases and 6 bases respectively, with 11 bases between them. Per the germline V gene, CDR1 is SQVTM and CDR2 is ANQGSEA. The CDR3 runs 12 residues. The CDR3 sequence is CSVGGASDTQYF. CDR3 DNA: TGCAGCGTTGGGGGAGCTTCTGATACGCAGTATTTT.

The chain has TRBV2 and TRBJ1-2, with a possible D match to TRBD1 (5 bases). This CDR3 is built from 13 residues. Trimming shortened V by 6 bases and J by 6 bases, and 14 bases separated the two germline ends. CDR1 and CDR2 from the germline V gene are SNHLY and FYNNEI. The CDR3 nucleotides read TGTGCCAGCAGACGACAGCCCGCCAATGGCTACACCTTC. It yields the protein CASRRQPANGYTF.

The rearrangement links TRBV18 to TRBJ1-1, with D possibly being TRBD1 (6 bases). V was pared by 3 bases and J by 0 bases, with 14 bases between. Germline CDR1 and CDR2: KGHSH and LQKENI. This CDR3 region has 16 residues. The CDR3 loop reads CASSPTAGALNTEAFF. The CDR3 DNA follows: TGTGCCAGCTCACCTACCGCAGGGGCCCTGAACACTGAAGCTTTCTTT.

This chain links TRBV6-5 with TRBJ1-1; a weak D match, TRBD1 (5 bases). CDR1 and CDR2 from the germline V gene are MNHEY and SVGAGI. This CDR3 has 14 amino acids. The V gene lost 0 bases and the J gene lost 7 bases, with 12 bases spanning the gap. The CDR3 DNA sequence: TGTGCCAGCAGTTACTCGAACAGGATTGGTGAAGCTTTCTTT. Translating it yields CASSYSNRIGEAFF.

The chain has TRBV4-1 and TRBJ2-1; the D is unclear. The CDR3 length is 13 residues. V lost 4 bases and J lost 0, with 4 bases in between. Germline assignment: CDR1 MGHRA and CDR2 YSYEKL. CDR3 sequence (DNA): TGCGCCAGCAGCCTGAGCTCCTACAATGAGCAGTTCTTC. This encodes CASSLSSYNEQFF.

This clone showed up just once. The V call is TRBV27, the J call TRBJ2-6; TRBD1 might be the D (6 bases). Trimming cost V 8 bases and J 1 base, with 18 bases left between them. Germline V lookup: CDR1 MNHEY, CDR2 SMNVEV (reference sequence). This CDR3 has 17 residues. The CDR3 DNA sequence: TGTGCCAGCGGAGACAACAGGGTACCATCTGGGGCCAACGTCCTGACTTTC. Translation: CASGDNRVPSGANVLTF.

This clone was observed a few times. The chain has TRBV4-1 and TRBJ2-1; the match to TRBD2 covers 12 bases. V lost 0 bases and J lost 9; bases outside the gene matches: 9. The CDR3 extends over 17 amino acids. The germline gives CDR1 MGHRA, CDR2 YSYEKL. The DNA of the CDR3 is TGCGCCAGCAGCCAAGAGATTATGACTAGCGGGAGAGTTGAGCAGTTCTTC. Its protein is CASSQEIMTSGRVEQFF.

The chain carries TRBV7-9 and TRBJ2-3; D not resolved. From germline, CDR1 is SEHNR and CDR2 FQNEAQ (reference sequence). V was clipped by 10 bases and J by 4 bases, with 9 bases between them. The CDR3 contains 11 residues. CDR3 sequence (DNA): TGTGCCACCCCGTTCGCAGATACGCAGTATTTT. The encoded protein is CATPFADTQYF.

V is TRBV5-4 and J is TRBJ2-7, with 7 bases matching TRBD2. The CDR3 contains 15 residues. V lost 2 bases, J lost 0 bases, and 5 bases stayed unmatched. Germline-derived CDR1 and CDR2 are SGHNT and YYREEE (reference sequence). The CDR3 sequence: CASSLAGRGSYEQYF. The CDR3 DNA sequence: TGTGCCAGCAGCTTAGCGGGACGGGGCTCCTACGAGCAGTACTTC.

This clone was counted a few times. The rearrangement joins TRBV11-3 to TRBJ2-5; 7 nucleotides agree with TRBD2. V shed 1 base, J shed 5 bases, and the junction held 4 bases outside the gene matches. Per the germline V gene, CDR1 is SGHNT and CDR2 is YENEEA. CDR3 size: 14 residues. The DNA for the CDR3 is TGTGCCAGCAGCTTAGGGCGGGAGCACGAGACCCAGTACTTC. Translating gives CASSLGREHETQYF.

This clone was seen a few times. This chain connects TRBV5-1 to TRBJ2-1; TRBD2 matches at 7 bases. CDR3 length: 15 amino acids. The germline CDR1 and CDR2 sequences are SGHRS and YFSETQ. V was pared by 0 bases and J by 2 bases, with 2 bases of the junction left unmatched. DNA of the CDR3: TGCGCCAGCAGCTTGGGGGAGGGAACCTACAATGAGCAGTTCTTC. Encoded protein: CASSLGEGTYNEQFF.

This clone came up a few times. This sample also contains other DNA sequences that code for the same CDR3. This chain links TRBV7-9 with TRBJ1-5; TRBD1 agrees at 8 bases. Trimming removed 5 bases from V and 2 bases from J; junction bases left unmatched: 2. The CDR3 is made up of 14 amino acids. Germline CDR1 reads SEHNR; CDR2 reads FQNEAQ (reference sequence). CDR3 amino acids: CASSGGQGNQPQHF. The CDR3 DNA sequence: TGTGCCAGCAGCGGGGGACAGGGCAATCAGCCCCAGCATTTT.

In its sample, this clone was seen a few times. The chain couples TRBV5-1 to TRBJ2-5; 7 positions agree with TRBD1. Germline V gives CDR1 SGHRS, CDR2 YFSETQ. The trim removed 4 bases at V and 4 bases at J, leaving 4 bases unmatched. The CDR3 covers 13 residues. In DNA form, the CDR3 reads TGCGCCAGCAGCCGACAGGGCGCAGAGACCCAGTACTTC. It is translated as CASSRQGAETQYF.

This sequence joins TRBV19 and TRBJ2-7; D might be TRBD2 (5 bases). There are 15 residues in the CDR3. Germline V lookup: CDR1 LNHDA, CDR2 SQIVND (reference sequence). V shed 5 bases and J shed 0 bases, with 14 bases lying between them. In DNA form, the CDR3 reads TGTGCCAGTAGTTTCGACGGGGTGAGCTCCTACGAGCAGTACTTC. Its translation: CASSFDGVSSYEQYF.